This TCR beta chain is drawn from a study of T-cell memory formation after mild COVID-19. Study details: Each donor largely had its own TCR clusters.

Amplification by 5'RACE using constant-segment primers produced TCR alpha and TCR beta cDNA libraries that carried sample barcodes and UMIs. One entry per CDR3 protein results from TCRdb running MiXCR on the 5' RACE reads. The repertoire holds fewer than 400,000 distinct CDR3 sequences, with around a sixth as singletons. Germline V gives CDR1 SQVTM, CDR2 ANQGSEA. There are 13 residues in the CDR3. V gave up 6 bases and J gave up 6 bases, with 18 bases separating them. Concerning this clonotype itself: The antigen remains unidentified.

Overall study results and limits: Researchers report contracting CD4+ clones mostly in CM and EM, with CD8+ clones in EMRA.

The sample taken for sequencing was PBMCs or a T cell subset sorted from them (not recorded which). This sequence originates from a man between 18 and 35 years old who had mild COVID-19 (a few samples of this study predate the infection). Cell type and time point are not known. The gene calls are TRBV29-1 and TRBJ2-7; no firm D call. The CDR3 spells CSVLEGLNGEQYV. The CDR3 DNA sequence: TGCAGCGTATTAGAAGGGTTAAATGGCGAGCAGTACGTC.